The 8 T cell receptor delta chains listed next were all sequenced from one sample in a study of Vδ1+ human thymocytes. These TCRs' antigens remain unknown. Study-wide points: In the thymus, TRG and TRD repertoires looked highly polyclonal with Gaussian CDR3 lengths.

RNA was extracted from the cells and then reverse transcribed. The CDR3 regions were amplified by multiplex PCR from V-gene primers to a constant-region primer. TCRdb made new clone calls on the multiplex PCR reads using CATT. The data contain 70,000 to 90,000 delta-chain clones, about 35% of them singletons. Sequencing was carried out using Vdelta1+ gamma-delta thymocytes from the thymus. Subset specified: FACS-sorted CD3+ TCRalphabeta- TCRVdelta1+ TCRVdelta2- thymocytes. All receptors derive from a boy under two years old who had congenital heart surgery.

With regard to this clone: A junction end diverges from the germline sequence, so it may reflect a read error. Additional DNA sequences in this sample encode the identical CDR3. This chain links TRDV2 with TRDJ2; 7 positions match TRDD3. In germline, CDR1 is GEAIGNYY, CDR2 EKD. The CDR3 has 18 residues. CDR3 protein: CACFTMGDWESLTAQLFF. The CDR3 coding sequence is TGTGCCTGTTTTACTATGGGGGACTGGGAATCTTTGACAGCGCAACTCTTCTTT.

This clone was counted only a few times. This chain links TRDV1 with TRDJ1; TRDD3 is a possible D gene (7 bases). The CDR3 has 23 amino acids. Germline CDR1 and CDR2: TSWWSYY and QGS. V lost 2 bases, J lost 0 bases, and 34 bases lay in between. CDR3 coding DNA: TGTGCTCTTGGGGAAGGTTCCCCGCATCCTACTCGGGGATATATTGGGTACACCGATAAACTCATCTTT. Translated, it gives CALGEGSPHPTRGYIGYTDKLIF.

The chain links TRDV1 to TRDJ1, with 11 bases matching TRDD3. CDR3 length: 21 residues. Germline values: CDR1 TSWWSYY, CDR2 QGS. V shed 5 bases, J shed 0 bases, and the junction held 20 bases outside the gene matches. CDR3 nucleotides: TGTGCTCTTGGGCCCAGAAAAGCGGTACTGGGGGATAATCCCCACACCGATAAACTCATCTTT. It codes for CALGPRKAVLGDNPHTDKLIF.

To note about this clone: The sample holds other DNA sequences that translate to the same CDR3. This rearrangement joins TRDV1 to TRDJ1; TRDD3 matches 8 bases. This CDR3 is built from 18 residues. The germline V gene encodes CDR1 TSWWSYY and CDR2 QGS. The V and J ends lost 0 bases and 0 bases, in that order; junction bases with no gene match: 9. Here the CDR3 reads CALGELLYWGSNTDKLIF. The CDR3 bases are TGTGCTCTTGGGGAACTCCTCTACTGGGGGTCAAACACCGATAAACTCATCTTT.

This sequence joins TRDV1 and TRDJ1; D is uncertain. The CDR3 contains 16 residues. CDR1 and CDR2 from the germline V gene are TSWWSYY and QGS. V was cut by 3 bases and J by 1 base, with 15 bases left in between. This CDR3 is CALGEPPGSFTDKLIF. CDR3 coding DNA: TGTGCTCTTGGGGAGCCTCCGGGAAGTTTCACCGATAAACTCATCTTT.

Only one count was recorded for this clone. V gene TRDV1 combines with J gene TRDJ1; no clear D. The CDR3 is 14 residues long. Germline V gene data show CDR1 as TSWWSYY and CDR2 as QGS. V lost 2 bases, J lost 8 bases, and 15 bases lay in between. The CDR3 protein is CALGEGLKSWKLIF. The DNA for the CDR3 is TGTGCTCTTGGGGAAGGGTTGAAGAGCTGGAAACTCATCTTT.

This clone occurred a few times. The rearrangement links TRDV1 to TRDJ1; TRDD3 matches at 9 bases. From germline, CDR1 is TSWWSYY and CDR2 QGS. The CDR3 has 19 amino acids. The trim removed 0 bases at V and 4 bases at J, leaving 15 bases unmatched. CDR3 DNA: TGTGCTCTTGGGGAACTAGGCCCCTCTTTTTACTGGGGGAACGATAAACTCATCTTT. Protein sequence: CALGELGPSFYWGNDKLIF.

The gene calls are TRDV1 and TRDJ1; 11 bases map to TRDD3. Trimming cost V 0 bases and J 2 bases; bases outside gene matches: 11. Germline V gene sequence: CDR1 TSWWSYY, CDR2 QGS. CDR3 length: 19 residues. CDR3 sequence reads: CALGELEDGGYGGTDKLIF. In nucleotides, the CDR3 is TGTGCTCTTGGGGAACTGGAGGATGGGGGATACGGGGGAACCGATAAACTCATCTTT.